This is a list of T cell receptor beta chains from one sample in a study of blood T cells in healthy people across ages. Using its own MiXCR run on the 5' RACE reads, TCRdb lists one record per CDR3 protein. There are roughly 1,700,000 distinct CDR3 sequences in the sample; under 30% occur only once, and about 8% lies in the top ten. The sequenced sample was blood. The receptors originated from a woman younger than 45 in good health. Both conserved end residues are part of each CDR3. A D gene is named only where the DNA matches it firmly. Clone size appears in some rows only: once, few, many, or a class for an expanded clone.

clone_size	cdr3_length	d_call	j_call	v_call	cdr3_nt	cdr3_aa
few	14	NA	TRBJ2-7	TRBV5-5	TGTGCCAGCAGCTTGGCTGTGGGGAACTACGAGCAGTACTTC	CASSLAVGNYEQYF
NA	16	NA	TRBJ2-3	TRBV11-3	TGTGCCAGCAGCCTCGGGTTGGGACCTGACACAGATACGCAGTATTTT	CASSLGLGPDTDTQYF
many	15	TRBD1	TRBJ2-5	TRBV20-1	TGCAGTGCTAGAGATCGGGACAGGGGTCGGGAGACCCAGTACTTC	CSARDRDRGRETQYF
NA	16	TRBD1	TRBJ2-1	TRBV5-1	TGCGCCAGCAGCCCTTTCCGGGACAGGTCCGACAATGAGCAGTTCTTC	CASSPFRDRSDNEQFF
many	12	NA	TRBJ2-1	TRBV5-6	TGTGCCAGCAGCTTAAGGGTCAATGAGCAGTTCTTC	CASSLRVNEQFF
NA	13	TRBD2	TRBJ2-4	TRBV2	TGTGCCAGCAGTGGGGAGGGCCGGAACATTCAGTACTTC	CASSGEGRNIQYF
NA	15	NA	TRBJ2-1	TRBV6-6	TGTGCCAGCAGTCCCCCGCATAGCAGCGACAATGAGCAGTTCTTC	CASSPPHSSDNEQFF
many	14	TRBD1	TRBJ1-2	TRBV7-2	TGTGCCAGCAGCGAGGGACAGGGCATCTATGGCTACACCTTC	CASSEGQGIYGYTF
few	15	TRBD2	TRBJ2-1	TRBV20-1	TGCAGTGCGGGTCTACAAGCGGGGCTAGACAATGAGCAGTTCTTC	CSAGLQAGLDNEQFF
NA	12	NA	TRBJ2-3	TRBV29-1	TGCAGCGTTGACAGGGGAGCAGATACGCAGTATTTT	CSVDRGADTQYF
NA	11	NA	TRBJ1-5	TRBV12-3/TRBV12-4	TGTGCCAGCAGTCTCGGGTTAGGCCAGCATTTT	CASSLGLGQHF
many	16	TRBD2	TRBJ2-1	TRBV7-9	TGTGCCAGCAGCCCCCGGCTAGCGGGGGTTTTCGATGAGCAGTTCTTC	CASSPRLAGVFDEQFF
NA	17	TRBD1	TRBJ2-3	TRBV28	TGTGCCAGCAGCTTCCGGGACAGAGTATCTAGCACAGATACGCAGTATTTT	CASSFRDRVSSTDTQYF
many	13	TRBD1	TRBJ2-7	TRBV7-2	TGTGCCAGCAGCCCGGGACAGGGGCTCGAGCAGTACTTC	CASSPGQGLEQYF
NA	14	TRBD2	TRBJ2-1	TRBV6-5	TGTGCCAGCACACCGGGACTAGCGTGTGATGAGCAGTTCTTC	CASTPGLACDEQFF
NA	13	NA	TRBJ2-1	TRBV11-2	TGTGCCAGCAGCTCTCAGGGGACGGGTGAGCAGTTCTTC	CASSSQGTGEQFF
NA	16	NA	TRBJ2-1	TRBV29-1	TGCGGCGTTACCACCCTAGGGGTAAGCTCCTGCAATGAGCAGTTCTTC	CGVTTLGVSSCNEQFF
many	12	NA	TRBJ2-5	TRBV5-5	TGTGCCAGCAGCTTTTGGTCCGAGACCCAGTACTTC	CASSFWSETQYF
NA	13	NA	TRBJ1-1	TRBV20-1	TGCAGTGTCAAGGCCCTAGGGACTACTGAAGCTTTCTTT	CSVKALGTTEAFF
NA	16	TRBD2	TRBJ2-5	TRBV24-1	TGTGCCACCAGTGGCTCCTCGAGGTTTAGCGGGGGCGTCCAGTACTTC	CATSGSSRFSGGVQYF